This T cell receptor (beta chain) was sequenced in a study of naive and memory T cell subsets. A UMI-containing oligonucleotide was joined by 3' ligation to the TCR cDNA template. Input was 1 to 1000 ng of DNase-treated total RNA without cell sorting. Germline V CDR1 and CDR2: LGHDT, YNNKEL (reference sequence). Trimming pared 1 base from V and 2 bases from J, leaving 12 bases between. The CDR3 runs 15 residues. The SP2 primer and nested alpha and beta constant region primers amplified ligated cDNA in four rounds. Alpha and beta constant region primers primed reverse transcription for blood and skin samples. From the 5' RACE reads, TCRdb called clonotypes with MiXCR, one entry per CDR3 protein. The sample has more than 45,000 distinct CDR3 sequences, 7% to 8.5% seen once; the top ten hold about a tenth. Points from the study as a whole: TCR transcript changes with activation or differentiation may affect this RNA method.

This clonotype was recorded many times. Its antigen is still unknown. The receptor was isolated from a male donor in good health. J is TRBJ2-7 and V is TRBV3-1; D perhaps matches TRBD1 (6 bases). The CDR3 loop is CASSQGPDRTYEQYF. Written as DNA, the CDR3 is TGTGCCAGCAGCCAAGGACCGGACAGAACCTACGAGCAGTACTTC.